Reported below is one T cell receptor beta chain. The multiple sclerosis controls comprised treatment-naive patients whose relapsing-remitting disease was stable or active. The data originate from a study of CD8 T cells in Susac syndrome. The RNA input was about 0.45 to 1 ug, and it was reverse transcribed with random hexamers. TCRdb fed the immunoSEQ multiplex PCR reads into MiXCR, producing one record per CDR3 protein. Found here are about 210,000 distinct CDR3 sequences, 95% of them singletons; the top ten hold 0.085% to 0.095%. This receptor was obtained from a human donor with multiple sclerosis. The sequencing input was CD4+ T cells from PBMCs.

The DNA for the CDR3 is TGCGCCAGCAGCTTAAACAGGGGGCTAGATACGCAGTATTTT. Translated, it gives CASSLNRGLDTQYF. The V gene is TRBV5-1, the J gene TRBJ2-3, with 9 nucleotides matching TRBD1. The junction had 3 bases not matched to a gene; V was cut back by 2 bases and J by 5 bases. Germline V gene data show CDR1 as SGHRS and CDR2 as YFSETQ. This CDR3 region has 14 residues.